This TCR beta chain originates from a study of identical twins. This clonotype has at least ten counts. The antigen remains undetermined. Findings of the study overall: Models predicted too little out-of-frame TCR alpha sharing in monozygotic twins. Instead of following the same donors, the conclusions were based on cross-sectional statistical analysis. Zero-insertion analyses might be partly confounded by invariant T cells like MAIT and iNKT.

Trimming took off 0 bases at V and 0 bases at J, with 6 bases between the two ends. This CDR3 region has 14 residues. The germline V gene has CDR1 SGHRS and CDR2 YFSETQ. TCRdb re-called the 5' RACE reads through MiXCR, storing one row per CDR3 protein. The repertoire holds fewer than 500,000 distinct CDR3 sequences, with roughly an eighth as singletons. The data also belong to a second study, concerning yellow fever vaccine responses in identical twins.

Material for sequencing was CD4+ T cells sorted from blood. This clonotype originated in a woman aged 18-29 years in good health. The rearrangement joins TRBV5-1 to TRBJ2-5; D uncertain. The CDR3 sequence: CASSLVKYQETQYF. The CDR3 bases are TGCGCCAGCAGCTTGGTAAAGTACCAAGAGACCCAGTACTTC.